The next 9 T cell receptor beta chains were all read from a single sample in a study of human T cells and chemical hapten exposure. TCRdb recomputed calls from the RACE reads with MiXCR, one row per CDR3 protein. The data show about 52,000 distinct CDR3 sequences, approximately 9.9% seen once. Indicated time point: patch test 3, about 24 weeks after DPC sensitization. Treatment of the sample: therapeutic diphenylcyclopropenone sensitization with weekly scalp DPC. The specimen was whole blood, collected in connection with sensitization to the hapten diphenylcyclopropenone (DPC). These TCRs come from a woman aged 40 to 50 with alopecia areata. Some clones in this sample may be carry-over from other donors' samples.

This clonotype has more than one count but fewer than ten. The chain recombines TRBV4-1 with TRBJ2-1, with TRBD2 matching over 10 bases. After removal of 3 bases from V and 0 bases from J, the junction contained 8 bases not matched to a gene. Germline V gives CDR1 MGHRA, CDR2 YSYEKL. This CDR3 contains 18 residues. CDR3: CASSHLFKRGGSYNEQFF. DNA of the CDR3: TGCGCCAGCAGCCATCTATTTAAGCGGGGGGGCTCCTACAATGAGCAGTTCTTC.

This clonotype came up a few times. This chain joins TRBV30 and TRBJ1-2; D call uncertain. The CDR3 runs to 13 residues. V lost 3 bases and J lost 8, with 16 bases in between. The germline V gene has CDR1 GTSNPN and CDR2 SVGIG (reference sequence). CDR3 protein: CAWRPGYGGGYTF. CDR3 bases: TGTGCCTGGAGACCGGGGTATGGAGGAGGCTACACCTTC.

The gene calls are TRBV6-2 or TRBV6-3 and TRBJ2-3, with D perhaps matching TRBD1 or TRBD2 (5 bases each). Germline V gene lookup returns CDR1 MNHEY and CDR2 SVGEGT. Deletions cut 7 bases from V and 1 base from J, with 15 bases between. The CDR3 is 15 amino acids. The DNA for the CDR3 is TGTGCCAGCACCGAGGGGAACTTTCGCACAGATACGCAGTATTTT. Amino acid sequence: CASTEGNFRTDTQYF.

This chain uses TRBV10-3 with TRBJ2-5; D perhaps matches TRBD1 (6 bases). Germline CDR1 and CDR2: ENHRY and SYGVKD. This CDR3 comprises 14 residues. V lost 3 bases to trimming and J lost 5 bases, with 13 bases between them. CDR3 in DNA: TGTGCCATCAGTGATCTCGACAGGCTGGAGACCCAGTACTTC. Its translation is CAISDLDRLETQYF.

In this sample, this clonotype turned up a few times. The rearrangement uses TRBV5-4 and TRBJ1-4; 11 bases match TRBD1. From germline, CDR1 is SGHNT and CDR2 YYREEE (reference sequence). This CDR3 is built from 15 residues. J was trimmed by 12 bases and V by 4 bases; bases with no gene match: 11. CDR3 in amino acids: CASSRGTGGIAELFF. CDR3 bases: TGTGCCAGCAGCAGGGGGACAGGGGGAATAGCGGAACTGTTTTTT.

This clonotype has more than one count but fewer than ten. This chain links TRBV4-1 with TRBJ1-5, with TRBD1 matching over 7 bases. This CDR3 region has 16 residues. Losses at the gene ends were 0 bases for V and 5 bases for J; bases not matched to a gene: 7. Germline CDR1 MGHRA, CDR2 YSYEKL. This CDR3 reads CASSQEMGQIDQPQHF. As DNA, the CDR3 is TGCGCCAGCAGCCAAGAAATGGGACAGATTGATCAGCCCCAGCATTTT.

The chain combines TRBV20-1 with TRBJ1-2, with D possibly TRBD1 on 6 matching bases. The germline V gene has CDR1 DFQATT and CDR2 SNEGSKA (reference sequence). The CDR3 spans 12 residues. V dropped 4 bases and J dropped 8 bases, with 14 bases sitting between them. This CDR3 reads CSATASGGGYTF. Written as DNA, the CDR3 is TGCAGTGCTACCGCCTCCGGGGGCGGCTACACCTTC.

This clonotype was recorded many times. CDR3 DNA sequence: TGTGCCAGCAGCCAGGGACAGGGGAACACTGAAGCTTTCTTT. It is translated as CASSQGQGNTEAFF. The rearrangement joins TRBV7-2 to TRBJ1-1; 9 bases are shared with TRBD1. The trim removed 5 bases at V and 1 base at J, leaving 2 bases unmatched. The germline V gene encodes CDR1 SGHTA and CDR2 FQGNSA. The CDR3 spans 14 residues.

This clonotype was counted only a few times. The V gene is TRBV19, the J gene TRBJ1-2; D might be TRBD1 (5 bases). The germline V gene encodes CDR1 LNHDA and CDR2 SQIVND (reference sequence). The V gene lost 6 bases and the J gene lost 4 bases, with 18 bases spanning the gap. This CDR3 is 15 amino acids long. The chain's CDR3 is CASRPGTLRGYGYTF. CDR3 nucleotides: TGTGCCAGTAGGCCCGGGACTCTAAGGGGCTATGGCTACACCTTC.